This is a list of T cell receptor beta chains from one sample in a study of memory CD4+ T cells and cytomegalovirus serostatus. Some clones are missing from TCRdb's copy, which holds only in-frame ones; the method was immunoSEQ multiplex PCR. The sample shows under 75,000 clones, 60% to 85% of them seen only once. Sequencing was done on a sample of memory CD4+ T cells from blood. The receptors derive from an adult in good health and CMV-seronegative. Some clones in this sample may be carry-over from other donors' samples. Both conserved end residues are part of each CDR3. D genes are given only for firm matches. Rows give clone size only sometimes, using once, few, many, or a class for an expanded clone.

J gene | V gene | D gene | clone size | CDR3 protein | CDR3 DNA
TRBJ1-4 | TRBV28 | TRBD1 | once | CASSLGQLNEKLFF | TGTGCCAGCAGCCTGGGACAGCTTAATGAAAAACTGTTTTTT
TRBJ2-5 | TRBV29-1 | TRBD2 | - | CSVDWTSGGGGTQYF | TGCAGCGTTGACTGGACTAGCGGGGGGGGTGGGACCCAGTACTTC
TRBJ1-1 | TRBV28 | TRBD1 | few | CASSFADRLNTEAFF | TGTGCCAGCAGTTTTGCGGACAGGCTGAACACTGAAGCTTTCTTT
TRBJ2-3 | TRBV6-6 | TRBD2 | - | CASSYGLAVSTDTQYF | TGTGCCAGCAGTTATGGGCTAGCGGTTAGCACAGATACGCAGTATTTT
TRBJ2-3 | TRBV25-1 | TRBD2 | - | CASSGGLAGGRGDTQYF | TGTGCCAGCAGTGGGGGACTAGCGGGAGGCAGAGGGGATACGCAGTATTTT
TRBJ1-1 | TRBV4-1 | - | few | CASRKFEGRVSKRETEAFF | TGCGCCAGCAGAAAGTTTGAAGGAAGGGTATCAAAGCGGGAGACTGAAGCTTTCTTT
TRBJ2-5 | TRBV10-2 | - | - | CASLEGNQETQYF | TGCGCCAGCCTGGAGGGGAACCAAGAGACCCAGTACTTC
TRBJ1-4 | TRBV9 | TRBD1 | - | CASSTRTGVNEKLFF | TGTGCCAGCAGCACCCGGACAGGGGTGAATGAAAAACTGTTTTTT
TRBJ1-1 | TRBV4-3 | TRBD1 | - | CASSQDPQGANTEAFF | TGCGCCAGCAGCCAAGATCCCCAGGGGGCGAACACTGAAGCTTTCTTT
TRBJ2-5 | TRBV27 | TRBD2 | - | CASASGSGRAGGETQYF | TGTGCCAGCGCGTCAGGAAGCGGGAGGGCCGGCGGGGAGACCCAGTACTTC
TRBJ1-5 | TRBV6-6 | - | once | CASSQQGSGQPQHF | TGTGCCAGCAGCCAACAGGGTTCAGGTCAGCCCCAGCATTTT
TRBJ2-5 | TRBV29-1 | - | - | CSVEGGQGTETQYF | TGCAGCGTTGAAGGGGGGCAGGGGACGGAGACCCAGTACTTC
TRBJ2-7 | TRBV5-1 | TRBD2 | - | CASSLGLAGGGTYEQYF | TGCGCCAGCAGCTTAGGACTAGCGGGGGGGGGCACCTACGAGCAGTACTTC
TRBJ2-3 | TRBV18 | - | - | CASSPGVTDTQYF | TGTGCCAGCTCACCCGGGGTCACAGATACGCAGTATTTT
TRBJ2-5 | TRBV6-6 | TRBD1 | once | CASSRDRGETQYF | TGTGCCAGCAGTCGGGACAGGGGAGAGACCCAGTACTTC
TRBJ1-2 | TRBV7-9 | TRBD1 | few | CASTEGDRGRRDGYTF | TGTGCCAGCACCGAAGGGGACAGGGGGCGTCGAGATGGCTACACCTTC
TRBJ1-2 | TRBV7-2 | TRBD1 | once | CASSLVAIGQDYGYTF | TGTGCCAGCAGCTTAGTCGCGATCGGACAGGATTATGGCTACACCTTC
TRBJ1-1 | TRBV6-4 | - | - | CASSSDLKGFF | TGTGCCAGCAGTTCGGACTTAAAGGGCTTCTTT
TRBJ1-5 | TRBV28 | - | - | CASSIPGGADYSNQPQHF | TGTGCCAGCAGCATCCCGGGGGGCGCCGATTATAGCAATCAGCCCCAGCATTTT
TRBJ1-6 | TRBV7-6 | - | - | CASSLGLRGSYNSPLHF | TGTGCCAGCAGCTTAGGACTCAGGGGCTCCTATAATTCACCCCTCCACTTT
TRBJ2-2 | TRBV7-2 | TRBD1 | - | CASSRGQGGSTGELFF | TGTGCCAGCAGCCGCGGACAGGGAGGTTCCACCGGGGAGCTGTTTTTT
TRBJ2-7 | TRBV11-2 | TRBD2 | - | CASSPVRLSGLARYEQYF | TGTGCCAGCAGCCCCGTTCGCTTGTCGGGACTAGCACGTTACGAGCAGTACTTC
TRBJ2-7 | TRBV19 | - | - | CASSQRGRLTKRYF | TGTGCCAGTAGTCAAAGGGGCCGCCTTACGAAACGGTACTTC
TRBJ1-1 | TRBV28 | - | - | CASSLIGPRNTEAFF | TGTGCCAGCAGTTTAATCGGACCCAGGAACACTGAAGCTTTCTTT
TRBJ1-1 | TRBV19 | - | once | CASSRHGNSNTEAFF | TGTGCCAGTAGTAGGCACGGGAATTCGAACACTGAAGCTTTCTTT
TRBJ1-1 | TRBV6-1 | - | - | CASSPTQGTEAFF | TGTGCCAGCTCTCCTACGCAGGGAACTGAAGCTTTCTTT
TRBJ2-7 | TRBV5-1 | - | - | CASSINTGPYEQYF | TGCGCCAGCAGCATCAACACAGGGCCCTACGAGCAGTACTTC
TRBJ2-2 | TRBV9 | - | few | CASSVGLGTGELFF | TGTGCCAGCAGCGTGGGGTTGGGGACCGGGGAGCTGTTTTTT
TRBJ1-5 | TRBV6-5 | - | - | CASSSGNQPQHF | TGTGCCAGCAGTTCCGGCAATCAGCCCCAGCATTTT
TRBJ2-3 | TRBV9 | - | once | CASTYTDTQYF | TGTGCCAGCACCTACACAGATACGCAGTATTTT
TRBJ2-7 | TRBV28 | - | - | CASSLLSSYEQYF | TGTGCCAGCAGTTTACTGAGCTCCTACGAGCAGTACTTC
TRBJ1-4 | TRBV5-4 | - | - | CASSLWGGSYEKLFF | TGTGCCAGCAGCTTGTGGGGGGGCAGTTATGAAAAACTGTTTTTT
TRBJ1-2 | TRBV4-1 | - | once | CASSQVSGEGGYGYTF | TGCGCCAGCAGCCAAGTCTCCGGGGAAGGGGGTTATGGCTACACCTTC
TRBJ2-7 | TRBV21-1 | - | - | CASSKKGRGQVYEQYF | TGTGCCAGCAGCAAAAAGGGCCGGGGACAGGTCTACGAGCAGTACTTC
TRBJ2-3 | TRBV18 | - | - | CASSPGRTTSTRYF | TGTGCCAGCTCACCCGGACGCACCACGTCAACGCGGTATTTT